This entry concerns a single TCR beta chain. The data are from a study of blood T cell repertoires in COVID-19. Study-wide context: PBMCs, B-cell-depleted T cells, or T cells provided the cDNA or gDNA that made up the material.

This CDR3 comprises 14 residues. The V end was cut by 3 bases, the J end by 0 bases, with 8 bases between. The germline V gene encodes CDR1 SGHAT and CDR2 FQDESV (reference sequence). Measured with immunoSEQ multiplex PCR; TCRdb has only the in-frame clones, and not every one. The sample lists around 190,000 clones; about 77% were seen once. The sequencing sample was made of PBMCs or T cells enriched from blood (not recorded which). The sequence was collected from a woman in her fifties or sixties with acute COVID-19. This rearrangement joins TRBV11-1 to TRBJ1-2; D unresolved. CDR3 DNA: TGTGCCAGCAGCTTCGGCGGAGCTAACTATGGCTACACCTTC. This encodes CASSFGGANYGYTF.